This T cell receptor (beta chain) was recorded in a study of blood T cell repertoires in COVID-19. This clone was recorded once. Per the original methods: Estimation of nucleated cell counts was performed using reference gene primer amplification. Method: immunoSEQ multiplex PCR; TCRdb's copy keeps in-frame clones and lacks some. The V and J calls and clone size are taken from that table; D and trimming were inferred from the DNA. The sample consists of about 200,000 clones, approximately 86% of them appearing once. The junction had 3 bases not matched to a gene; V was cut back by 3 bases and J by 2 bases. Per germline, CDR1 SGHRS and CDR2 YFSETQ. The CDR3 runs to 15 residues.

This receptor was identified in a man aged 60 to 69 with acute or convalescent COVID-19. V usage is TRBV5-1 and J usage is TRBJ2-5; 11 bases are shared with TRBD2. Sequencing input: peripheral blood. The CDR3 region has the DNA TGCGCCAGCAGCTGGGGGACTAGCGGTCAAGAGACCCAGTACTTC. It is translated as CASSWGTSGQETQYF.